The present entry profiles one TCR beta chain with its context. As yet, its antigen is unknown. There are 16 residues in the CDR3. In germline, CDR1 is MGHRA, CDR2 YSYEKL. The ends were cut back, 3 bases at V and 0 bases at J, with 9 bases in the middle. The entry originates in a study of T cells in Graves' hyperthyroidism and ophthalmopathy. Amplification of TCR beta CDR3 regions was performed using RNA transcripts as template. The HTBI primer set drove a first-round RT-PCR of the TCR CDR3. MiXCR was run by TCRdb on the multiplex PCR reads, yielding one entry per CDR3 protein. The sample contains under 350,000 distinct CDR3 sequences, 15% to 20% of which appear only once. Study findings and constraints: Blood samples included most of the expanded thyroid clonotypes exceeding 0.001.

Sequencing used blood. This sequence was found in a woman aged 45-59 years with Graves' hyperthyroidism. The V and J genes are TRBV4-1 and TRBJ2-6, with D tentatively TRBD2 (6 bases). CDR3 coding DNA: TGCGCCAGCAGCCACCCGGGGGACTCTGGGGCCAACGTCCTGACTTTC. Protein product: CASSHPGDSGANVLTF.